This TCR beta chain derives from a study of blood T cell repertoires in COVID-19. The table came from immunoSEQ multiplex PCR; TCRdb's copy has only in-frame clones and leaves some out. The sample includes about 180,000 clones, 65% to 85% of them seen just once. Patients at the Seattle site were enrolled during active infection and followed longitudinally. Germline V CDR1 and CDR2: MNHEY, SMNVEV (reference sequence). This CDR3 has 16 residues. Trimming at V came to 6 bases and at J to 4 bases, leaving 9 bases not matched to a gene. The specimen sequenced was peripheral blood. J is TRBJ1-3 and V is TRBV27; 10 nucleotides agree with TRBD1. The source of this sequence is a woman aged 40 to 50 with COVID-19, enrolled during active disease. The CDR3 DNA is TGTGCCAGCAGGGGACAGGGGAGAGTCGGGGGAAACACCATATATTTT. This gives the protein CASRGQGRVGGNTIYF.